These 18 T cell receptor beta chains were sequenced from one sample in a study of blood T cell repertoires in COVID-19. This table comes from immunoSEQ multiplex PCR, and its TCRdb copy is limited to in-frame clones, with some not included. The sample shows a few hundred thousand clones, 87% of them seen only once. The sequenced sample consisted of PBMCs or T cells enriched from blood (not recorded which). The receptors shown here come from a man aged 35 to 55 in a cohort exposed to, infected with or recovered from COVID-19 (not recorded which).

This sequence joins TRBV24-1 and TRBJ2-4; no reliable D call. This CDR3 region has 15 residues. Germline V gene lookup returns CDR1 KGHDR and CDR2 SFDVKD. V lost 0 bases, J lost 0 bases, and 5 bases lay in between. The DNA for the CDR3 is TGTGCCACCAGTGATTTGGGGCTAGCCAAAAACATTCAGTACTTC. It codes for CATSDLGLAKNIQYF.

The chain carries TRBV5-1 and TRBJ2-1, with a tentative D call TRBD1 (5 bases). The CDR3 covers 16 residues. Germline CDR1 reads SGHRS; CDR2 reads YFSETQ. V shed 5 bases and J shed 0 bases, with 15 bases lying between them. Written as DNA, the CDR3 is TGCGCCAGCAGTAAGGACACTCCGAGCTCCTACAATGAGCAGTTCTTC. Its protein product is CASSKDTPSSYNEQFF.

V and J are TRBV6-5 and TRBJ1-1, with 7 positions matching TRBD1. Trimming cost V 5 bases and J 5 bases; bases outside gene matches: 11. In germline, CDR1 is MNHEY, CDR2 SVGAGI. CDR3 length: 15 residues. Here the CDR3 reads CASSRRGTAATEAFF. The CDR3 DNA reads TGTGCCAGCAGTCGGAGAGGGACAGCCGCAACTGAAGCTTTCTTT.

The V and J genes are TRBV5-1 and TRBJ2-3, with a possible D match to TRBD1 (6 bases). V was cut by 0 bases and J by 5 bases, with 10 bases left in between. This CDR3 is built from 14 residues. From germline, CDR1 is SGHRS and CDR2 YFSETQ. CDR3 amino acids: CASSLAGGGDTQYF. CDR3 in DNA: TGCGCCAGCAGCTTGGCTGGGGGCGGAGATACGCAGTATTTT.

The DNA of the CDR3 is TGTGCCAGCAGCTTATACCTAGCGGGAGGGGTCAATGAGCAGTTCTTC. As protein: CASSLYLAGGVNEQFF. The V gene is TRBV7-8, the J gene TRBJ2-1, with 12 bases that match TRBD2. CDR3 length: 16 residues. The V gene's germline CDR1 is SGHVS and CDR2 FQNEAQ. V dropped 2 bases and J dropped 6; count of bases not matched to a gene: 5.

The chain couples TRBV11-2 to TRBJ2-7; weak D call: TRBD2 (6 bases). The CDR3 extends over 18 amino acids. Trimming stripped 1 base from V and 0 bases from J, with 19 bases between. The V gene's germline CDR1 is SGHAT and CDR2 FQNNGV. CDR3 sequence: CASSLVSRGSPSSYEQYF. The DNA of the CDR3 is TGTGCCAGCAGCTTAGTCAGTCGGGGGTCACCCTCCTCCTACGAGCAGTACTTC.

The J gene is TRBJ2-1, the V gene TRBV7-7, with 10 bases identical to TRBD2. Germline lookup yields CDR1 SSHAT and CDR2 FNYEAQ (reference sequence). CDR3 length: 15 amino acids. J lost 8 bases, V lost 1 base, and 5 bases had no gene match. The CDR3 loop reads CASSLGSGRAYEQFF. The CDR3, as DNA: TGTGCCAGCAGCTTAGGAAGCGGGAGGGCTTATGAGCAGTTCTTC.

This clone has just a few counts. The gene calls are TRBV12-5 and TRBJ2-3; 9 bases match TRBD2. CDR3 size: 16 residues. CDR1 is LGHNT and CDR2 is FRNRAP in the germline V gene. With 7 bases clipped from V and 0 bases from J, the junction kept 8 bases outside the gene matches. CDR3 in DNA: TGTGCTAGTGCTAGCGGACTAGCGATCAGCACAGATACGCAGTATTTT. Translation gives CASASGLAISTDTQYF.

The gene calls are TRBV6-1 and TRBJ1-6; perhaps TRBD1 as D (6 bases). Germline V gene lookup returns CDR1 MNHNS and CDR2 SASEGT. The CDR3 totals 16 residues. V shed 3 bases and J shed 7 bases, with 16 bases lying between them. The CDR3 region is CASSDSLGAGNSPLHF. CDR3 sequence (DNA): TGTGCCAGCAGTGATTCCCTGGGGGCAGGGAATTCACCCCTCCACTTT.

V and J are TRBV2 and TRBJ1-5; 8 bases are shared with TRBD1. The J segment lost 5 bases and the V segment lost 6 bases, leaving 3 bases of the junction unmatched. Germline CDR1 SNHLY, CDR2 FYNNEI. This CDR3 contains 13 residues. Written as DNA, the CDR3 is TGTGCCAGCAGCCAGACAGGGGATCAGCCCCAGCATTTT. This encodes CASSQTGDQPQHF.

V and J are TRBV6-1 and TRBJ2-1; maybe TRBD2 (5 bases). Trimming stripped 3 bases from V and 7 bases from J, with 16 bases between. CDR1 MNHNS and CDR2 SASEGT come from the germline V gene. The CDR3 covers 15 residues. CDR3 amino acids: CASSDAGNPWNEQFF. The DNA for the CDR3 is TGTGCCAGCAGTGATGCCGGGAACCCCTGGAATGAGCAGTTCTTC.

The rearrangement joins TRBV6-1 to TRBJ2-7; no definite D call. Germline CDR1 reads MNHNS; CDR2 reads SASEGT. The CDR3 is made up of 12 amino acids. V lost 2 bases, J lost 4 bases, and 6 bases lay in between. CDR3 protein: CASSEISYEQYF. The CDR3 region has the DNA TGTGCCAGCAGTGAAATATCTTACGAGCAGTACTTC.

Concerning this clone itself: No DNA is shown, since the ends of the CDR3 on it are uncertain; the CDR3 is the one TCRdb lists. The chain joins TRBV11-2 to TRBJ2-1; the listed D gene, TRBD2, was not tested against the DNA. The CDR3 spans 14 amino acids, including both terminal residues. CDR1 is SGHAT and CDR2 is FQNNGV in the germline V gene. Here the CDR3 reads CASSLVLGTGEQFF.

The chain carries TRBV19 and TRBJ2-1; 10 nucleotides line up with TRBD2. Losses at the gene ends were 7 bases for V and 8 bases for J; bases not matched to a gene: 14. Germline loops: CDR1 LNHDA, CDR2 SQIVND (reference sequence). The CDR3 runs to 16 residues. For the CDR3, the DNA is TGTGCCAGTAATTCATGGGATCTAGCGGGAGTCCATGAGCAGTTCTTC. Its translation is CASNSWDLAGVHEQFF.

This clone occurred a few times. V usage is TRBV15 and J usage is TRBJ2-5, with D unclear. V lost 4 bases and J lost 0, with 9 bases in between. The germline V gene encodes CDR1 LNHNV and CDR2 YYDKDF (reference sequence). The CDR3 runs 14 residues. The CDR3 here is CATSKIQYQETQYF. As DNA, the CDR3 is TGTGCCACCAGCAAAATTCAGTACCAAGAGACCCAGTACTTC. The whole variable domain, remainder taken from reference TRBV15 and TRBJ2-5, is DAMVIQNPRYQVTQFGKPVTLSCSQTLNHNVMYWYQQKSSQAPKLLFHYYDKDFNNEADTPDNFQSRRPNTSFCFLDIRSPGLGDTAMYLCATSKIQYQETQYFGPGTRLLVL.

The V call is TRBV30, the J call TRBJ1-3, with TRBD1 as a possible D gene (5 bases). V was cut by 0 bases and J by 2 bases, with 11 bases left in between. The CDR3 loop spans 15 amino acids. Germline V lookup: CDR1 GTSNPN, CDR2 SVGIG (reference sequence). CDR3 loop: CAWSVQGGPGNTIYF. DNA for the CDR3: TGTGCCTGGAGTGTGCAGGGAGGACCTGGAAACACCATATATTTT.

This chain connects TRBV3-1 (or the pseudogene TRBV3-2) to TRBJ2-7; D is unresolved. The germline gives CDR1 LGHDT, CDR2 YNNKEL (reference sequence). V was shortened by 3 bases and J by 3 bases, with 6 bases between the two germline ends. The CDR3 contains 12 residues. The DNA of the CDR3 is TGTGCCAGCAGCCAGAGCTACTACGAGCAGTACTTC. This codes for CASSQSYYEQYF.

This clone was counted between two and nine times. CDR3: CASSPRVPLAGRDNEQFF. The CDR3 DNA reads TGTGCCAGCTCACCCCGGGTTCCGTTAGCGGGAAGGGACAATGAGCAGTTCTTC. The V call is TRBV18, the J call TRBJ2-1, with 8 positions matching TRBD2. Losses at the gene ends were 3 bases for V and 5 bases for J; bases not matched to a gene: 15. Per germline, CDR1 KGHSH and CDR2 LQKENI. The CDR3 totals 18 residues.